This T cell receptor (beta chain) was sequenced in a study of T cells after posttransplantation cyclophosphamide. Sequencing used immunoSEQ multiplex PCR; TCRdb keeps in-frame clones, though not all of them. Observed in the sample are over 30,000 clones, none of them singletons. This clone was seen ten or more times. Antigen specificity is unknown. Findings and caveats of the study: Recipient CMV seropositivity and CMV reactivation strongly tracked TRB clonality.

Germline V CDR1 and CDR2: MRHNA, SNTAGT. The CDR3 totals 16 residues. V trimming: 4 bases; J trimming: 1 base; junction bases outside the gene matches: 5. The chain is built from TRBV6-4 and TRBJ2-3; 10 nucleotides agree with TRBD2. Sequenced input: PBMCs. This TCR came from a girl aged 10 to 17 in good health, CMV-negative, and a related stem cell transplant donor. For the CDR3, the DNA is TGTGCCAGCAGTGCCTCCGGGACTAGCGGCACAGATACGCAGTATTTT. Its protein is CASSASGTSGTDTQYF.